This T cell receptor (beta chain) was captured by sequencing in a study of CD8 T cells in ankylosing spondylitis. Findings and caveats of the study: Disease-associated clones were reportedly significantly overrepresented in matched ankylosing spondylitis synovial fluid. It appeared that ankylosing spondylitis blood was characterized by a TCR beta motif of several highly homologous variants.

V was trimmed by 1 base and J by 11 bases, leaving 12 bases between them. Germline-derived CDR1 and CDR2 are SQVTM and ANQGSEA. This CDR3 contains 11 residues. TCRdb processed the 5' RACE reads anew with MiXCR; each CDR3 protein has one entry. The sample lists roughly 700,000 distinct CDR3 sequences, around 20% occurring once. Details on this clonotype: Its antigen remains unknown.

Sequenced input: blood, either unsorted or a sorted T cell fraction (not recorded which). This TCR derives from a male donor with ankylosing spondylitis. V usage is TRBV29-1 and J usage is TRBJ2-7; D not resolved. CDR3 in amino acids: CSVEVLGFKYF. CDR3 nucleotide sequence: TGCAGCGTTGAAGTGTTAGGCTTTAAGTACTTC.